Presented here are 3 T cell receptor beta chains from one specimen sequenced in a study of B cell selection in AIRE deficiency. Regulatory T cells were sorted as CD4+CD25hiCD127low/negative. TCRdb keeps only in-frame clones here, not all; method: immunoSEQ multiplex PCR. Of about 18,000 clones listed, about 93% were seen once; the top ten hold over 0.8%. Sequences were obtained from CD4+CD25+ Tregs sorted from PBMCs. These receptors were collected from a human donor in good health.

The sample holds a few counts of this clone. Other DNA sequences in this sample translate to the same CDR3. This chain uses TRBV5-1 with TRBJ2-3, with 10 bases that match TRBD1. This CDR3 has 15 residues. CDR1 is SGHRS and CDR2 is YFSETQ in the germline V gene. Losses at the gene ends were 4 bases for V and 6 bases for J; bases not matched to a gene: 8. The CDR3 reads CASSTWTGGDDTQYF. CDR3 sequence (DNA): TGCGCCAGCAGCACCTGGACAGGGGGGGACGATACGCAGTATTTT. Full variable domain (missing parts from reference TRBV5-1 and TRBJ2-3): KAGVTQTPRYLIKTRGQQVTLSCSPISGHRSVSWYQQTPGQGLQFLFEYFSETQRNKGNFPGRFSGRQFSNSRSEMNVSTLELGDSALYLCASSTWTGGDDTQYFGPGTRLTVL.

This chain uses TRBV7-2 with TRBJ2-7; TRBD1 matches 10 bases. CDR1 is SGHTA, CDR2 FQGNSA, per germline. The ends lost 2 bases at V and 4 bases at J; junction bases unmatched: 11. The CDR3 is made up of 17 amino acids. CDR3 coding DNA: TGTGCCAGCAGCTTACCGACAAGGGACAGGGGCACTTACGAGCAGTACTTC. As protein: CASSLPTRDRGTYEQYF.

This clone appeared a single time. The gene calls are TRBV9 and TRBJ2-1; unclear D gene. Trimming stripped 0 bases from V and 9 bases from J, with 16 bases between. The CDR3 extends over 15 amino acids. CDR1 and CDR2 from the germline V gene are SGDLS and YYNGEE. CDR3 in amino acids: CASSVGPSEYGEQFF. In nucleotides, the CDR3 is TGTGCCAGCAGCGTAGGCCCCTCCGAGTATGGTGAGCAGTTCTTC.